The 2 T cell receptor beta chains below were found in one sample sequenced in a study of cytomegalovirus exposure and HLA in healthy donors. PCR involved 60 Vbeta and 13 Jbeta primers. Here immunoSEQ multiplex PCR was the method, and the copy in TCRdb shows in-frame clones only, minus some. The sample consists of about 200,000 clones, 82% of them appearing once. What was sequenced was PBMCs. These receptors all stem from a boy aged 2 to 10 in good health and CMV-seronegative.

The V call is TRBV9, the J call TRBJ2-2, with TRBD2 identical over 8 bases. Germline loops: CDR1 SGDLS, CDR2 YYNGEE. Trimming took 3 bases from V and 7 from J; bases not matched to a gene: 20. The CDR3 has 19 residues. CDR3: CASSGRLIRGGSESGELFF. The CDR3 DNA reads TGTGCCAGCAGCGGACGCCTCATTCGCGGGGGGAGTGAAAGCGGGGAGCTGTTTTTT. Full variable domain (remainder filled in from reference TRBV9 and TRBJ2-2): DSGVTQTPKHLITATGQRVTLRCSPRSGDLSVYWYQQSLDQGLQFLIQYYNGEERAKGNILERFSAQQFPDLHSELNLSSLELGDSALYFCASSGRLIRGGSESGELFFGEGSRLTVL.

The genes are TRBV19 and TRBJ1-1; D possibly corresponds to TRBD1 (6 bases). The length of the CDR3 is 17 residues. Germline V gene lookup returns CDR1 LNHDA and CDR2 SQIVND (reference sequence). The germline V and J ends were trimmed by 2 bases and 1 base, with 17 bases remaining between them. In DNA, the CDR3 is TGTGCCAGTAGTATACACAGGGACATAAGTTCGAACACTGAAGCTTTCTTT. Its protein product is CASSIHRDISSNTEAFF.